Described below is a single TCR beta chain sequence and its context. Its specificity is not known. Sequenced material consisted of expressed TCRB transcripts (all of the isolated RNA was reverse transcribed). Using immunoSEQ multiplex PCR, the repertoire was profiled, and TCRdb retains in-frame clones only, with some absent. This sample has roughly 700,000 clones, with around an eighth found just once. This sample was included in a study of beta chain features in type 1 diabetes. Whole-study results and caveats: Using cDNA template may skew counts toward highly expressing activated cells. Compared to healthy donors, patients appeared to have naive, central memory and Treg TCRB repertoires that were more alike. In all four CD4+ subsets, TCRB CDR3 length was significantly, moderately reduced in type 1 diabetes.

The CDR3 runs to 14 residues. Germline V gene data show CDR1 as SGHRS and CDR2 as YFSETQ. The ends lost 4 bases at V and 8 bases at J; junction bases unmatched: 6. The source material was naive CD4+ T cells from blood. This clonotype was obtained from a young man with type 1 diabetes. The rearrangement joins TRBV5-1 to TRBJ1-2, with TRBD1 matching 12 bases. The CDR3 sequence is CASSTGQGATGYTF. As DNA, the CDR3 is TGCGCCAGCAGCACGGGACAGGGGGCGACCGGCTACACCTTC.